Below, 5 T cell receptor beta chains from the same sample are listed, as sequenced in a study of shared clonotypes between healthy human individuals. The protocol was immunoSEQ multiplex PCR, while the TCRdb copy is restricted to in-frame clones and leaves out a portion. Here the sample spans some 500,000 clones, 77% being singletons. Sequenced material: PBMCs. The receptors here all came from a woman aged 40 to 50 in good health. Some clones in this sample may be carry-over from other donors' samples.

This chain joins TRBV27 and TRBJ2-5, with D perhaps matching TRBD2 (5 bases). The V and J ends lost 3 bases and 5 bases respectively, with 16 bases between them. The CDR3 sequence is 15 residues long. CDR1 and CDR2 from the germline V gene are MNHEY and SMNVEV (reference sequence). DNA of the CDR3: TGTGCCAGCAGTTTGTCCGCGGGTCAGGCGGAGACCCAGTACTTC. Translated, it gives CASSLSAGQAETQYF.

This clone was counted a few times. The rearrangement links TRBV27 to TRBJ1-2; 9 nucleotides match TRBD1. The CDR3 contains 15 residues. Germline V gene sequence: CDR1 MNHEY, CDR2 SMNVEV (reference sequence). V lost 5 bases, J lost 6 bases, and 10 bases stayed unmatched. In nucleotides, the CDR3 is TGTGCCAGCAGTCCCGAAGGGGACAGGGCTCATGGCTACACCTTC. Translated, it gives CASSPEGDRAHGYTF.

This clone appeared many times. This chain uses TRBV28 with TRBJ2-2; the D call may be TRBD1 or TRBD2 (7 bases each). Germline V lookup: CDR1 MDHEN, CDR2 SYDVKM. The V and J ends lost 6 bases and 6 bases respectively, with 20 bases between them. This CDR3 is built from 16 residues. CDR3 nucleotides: TGTGCCAGCAGGCCGAGGGGAGGGGGCGCTTCCGGGGAGCTGTTTTTT. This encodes CASRPRGGGASGELFF. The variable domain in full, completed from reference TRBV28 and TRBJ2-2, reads DVKVTQSSRYLVKRTGEKVFLECVQDMDHENMFWYRQDPGLGLRLIYFSYDVKMKEKGDIPEGYSVSREKKERFSLILESASTNQTSMYLCASRPRGGGASGELFFGEGSRLTVL.

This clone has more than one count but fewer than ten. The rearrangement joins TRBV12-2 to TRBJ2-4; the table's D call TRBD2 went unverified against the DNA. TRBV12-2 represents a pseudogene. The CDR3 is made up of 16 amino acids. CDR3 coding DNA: TGTGCAAGTCGCTTACAGCGGGAGGGAGCCAAAAACATTCAGTACTTC. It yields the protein CASRLQREGAKNIQYF.

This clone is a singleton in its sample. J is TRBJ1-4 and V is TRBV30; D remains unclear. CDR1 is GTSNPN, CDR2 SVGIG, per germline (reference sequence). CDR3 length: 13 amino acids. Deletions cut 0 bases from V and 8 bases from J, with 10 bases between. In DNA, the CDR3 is TGTGCCTGGAGTGTACGTAGAGCCGAAAAACTGTTTTTT. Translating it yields CAWSVRRAEKLFF.